This TCR beta chain appears in the sequencing data of a study of blood T cells in healthy people across ages. To note about this clonotype: Its antigen is undetermined.

Germline CDR1 and CDR2: DFQATT and SNEGSKA (reference sequence). Deletions cut 4 bases from V and 2 bases from J, with 15 bases between. This CDR3 has 15 amino acids. Per sample, at least 5 micrograms of total RNA were extracted. Study-wide findings and caveats: Per million T cells, the diversity of TCR beta decreased roughly linearly as age advanced.

A sample-barcoded 5' primer and a J-beta primer mix were used in a second PCR of about 7 to 12 cycles. Sequencing of every sample gave 2.5 million or more CDR3-containing paired-end reads. TCRdb re-called the 5' RACE reads through MiXCR, storing one row per CDR3 protein. Of under 750,000 distinct CDR3 sequences listed, less than 60% are singletons. This chain joins TRBV20-1 and TRBJ1-5, with a weak D call TRBD1 (5 bases). The receptor comes from a man aged 80 or over in good health. The source material was blood. As DNA, the CDR3 is TGCAGTGCTATACCGGCAGGGTCAGGCAATCAGCCCCAGCATTTT. Translated, it gives CSAIPAGSGNQPQHF.